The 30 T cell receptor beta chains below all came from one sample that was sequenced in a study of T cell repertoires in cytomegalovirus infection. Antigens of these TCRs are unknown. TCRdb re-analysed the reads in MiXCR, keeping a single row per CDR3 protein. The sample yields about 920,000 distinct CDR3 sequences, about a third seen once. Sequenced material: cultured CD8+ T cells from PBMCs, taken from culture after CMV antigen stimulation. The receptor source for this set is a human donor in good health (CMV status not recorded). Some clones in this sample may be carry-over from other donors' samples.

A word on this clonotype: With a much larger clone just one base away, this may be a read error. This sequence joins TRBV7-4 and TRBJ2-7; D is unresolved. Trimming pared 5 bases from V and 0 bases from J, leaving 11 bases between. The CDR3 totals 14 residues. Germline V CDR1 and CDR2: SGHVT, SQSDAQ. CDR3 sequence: CASSARNSSYEQYF. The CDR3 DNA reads TGTGCCAGCAGCGCCCGGAACAGCTCCTACGAGCAGTACTTC. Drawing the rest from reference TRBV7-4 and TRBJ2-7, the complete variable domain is GAGVSQSPRYKVAKRGRDVALRCDSISGHVTLYWYRQTLGQGSEVLTYSQSDAQRDKSGRPSGRFSAERPERSVSTLKIQRTEQGDSAVYLCASSARNSSYEQYFGPGTRLTVT.

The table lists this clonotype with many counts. CDR3 protein: CASRRTGERGNQPQHF. CDR3 bases: TGTGCCAGCAGACGGACAGGGGAGCGCGGCAATCAGCCCCAGCATTTT. This chain connects TRBV6-6 to TRBJ1-5, with 9 bases matching TRBD1. Germline values: CDR1 MNHNY, CDR2 SVGAGI (reference sequence). V lost 6 bases, J lost 2 bases, and 8 bases stayed unmatched. CDR3 size: 16 residues.

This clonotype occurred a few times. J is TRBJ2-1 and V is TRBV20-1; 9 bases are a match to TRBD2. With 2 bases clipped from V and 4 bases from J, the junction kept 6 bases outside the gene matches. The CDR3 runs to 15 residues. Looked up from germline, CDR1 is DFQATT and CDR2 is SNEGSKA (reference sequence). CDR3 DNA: TGCAGTGCTAGAATGGCGGGGGGGCGGTACAATGAGCAGTTCTTC. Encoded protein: CSARMAGGRYNEQFF.

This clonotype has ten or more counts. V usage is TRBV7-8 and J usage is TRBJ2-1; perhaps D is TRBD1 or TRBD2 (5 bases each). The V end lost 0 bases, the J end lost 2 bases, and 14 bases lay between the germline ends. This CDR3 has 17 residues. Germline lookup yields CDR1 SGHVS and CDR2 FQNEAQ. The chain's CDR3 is CASSLAPGTGTYNEQFF. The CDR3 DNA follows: TGTGCCAGCAGCTTAGCCCCCGGGACCGGGACCTACAATGAGCAGTTCTTC.

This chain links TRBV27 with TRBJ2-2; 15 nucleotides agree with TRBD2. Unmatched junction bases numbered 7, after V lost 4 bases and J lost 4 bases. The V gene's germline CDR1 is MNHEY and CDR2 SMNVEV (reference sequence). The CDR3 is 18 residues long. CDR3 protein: CASSSGLAGGLVTGELFF. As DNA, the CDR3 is TGTGCCAGCAGTTCCGGACTAGCGGGGGGGCTTGTCACCGGGGAGCTGTTTTTT.

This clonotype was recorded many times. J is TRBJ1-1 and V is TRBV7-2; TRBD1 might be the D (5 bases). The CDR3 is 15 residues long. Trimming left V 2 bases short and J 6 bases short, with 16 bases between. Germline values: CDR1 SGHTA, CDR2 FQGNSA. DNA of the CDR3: TGTGCCAGCAGCTTAAGGGACCGGGGTATCGCTGAAGCTTTCTTT. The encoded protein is CASSLRDRGIAEAFF.

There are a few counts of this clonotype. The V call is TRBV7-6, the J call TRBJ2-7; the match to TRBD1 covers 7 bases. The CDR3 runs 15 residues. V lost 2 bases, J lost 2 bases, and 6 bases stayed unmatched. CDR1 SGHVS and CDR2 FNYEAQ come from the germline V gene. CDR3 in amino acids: CASSLKGAGPYEQYV. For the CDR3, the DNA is TGTGCCAGCAGCTTAAAGGGGGCGGGCCCCTACGAGCAGTACGTC.

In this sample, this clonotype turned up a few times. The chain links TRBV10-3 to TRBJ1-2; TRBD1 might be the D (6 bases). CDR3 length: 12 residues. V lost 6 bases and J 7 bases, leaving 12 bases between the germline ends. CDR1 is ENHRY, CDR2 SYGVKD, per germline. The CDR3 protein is CAISAGTLGYTF. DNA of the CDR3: TGTGCCATCAGCGCCGGGACACTTGGCTACACCTTC.

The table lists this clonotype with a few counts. CDR3 in amino acids: CASSLDSTRINSPLHF. In DNA form, the CDR3 reads TGTGCCAGCAGTTTAGACTCGACGAGGATCAATTCACCCCTCCACTTT. The chain recombines TRBV12-3 or TRBV12-4 with TRBJ1-6; D not resolved. The CDR3 runs to 16 residues. Deletions cut 1 base from V and 7 bases from J, with 14 bases between.

The CDR3 region is CASSQAPSLSGGPGTQYF. The CDR3 DNA reads as TGTGCCAGCAGCCAAGCCCCCTCACTCTCGGGGGGGCCAGGGACCCAGTACTTC. The chain couples TRBV2 to TRBJ2-5, with 8 bases matching TRBD2. CDR3 size: 18 residues. Germline V lookup: CDR1 SNHLY, CDR2 FYNNEI. V gave up 6 bases and J gave up 7 bases; unmatched junction bases: 22.

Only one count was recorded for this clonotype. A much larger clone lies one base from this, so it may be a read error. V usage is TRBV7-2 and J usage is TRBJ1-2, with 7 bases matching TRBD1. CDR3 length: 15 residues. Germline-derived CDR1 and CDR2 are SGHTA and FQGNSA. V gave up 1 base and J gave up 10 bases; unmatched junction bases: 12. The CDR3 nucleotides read TGTGCCAGCAGCTTAGTCCCAGGGGGTTATGATGACTACACCTTC. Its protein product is CASSLVPGGYDDYTF.

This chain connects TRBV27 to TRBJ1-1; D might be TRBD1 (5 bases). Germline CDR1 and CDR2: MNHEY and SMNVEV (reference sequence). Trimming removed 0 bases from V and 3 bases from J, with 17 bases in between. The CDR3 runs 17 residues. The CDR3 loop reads CASSLSLDRGFHTEAFF. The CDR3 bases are TGTGCCAGCAGTTTATCCCTGGACCGGGGGTTTCACACTGAAGCTTTCTTT.

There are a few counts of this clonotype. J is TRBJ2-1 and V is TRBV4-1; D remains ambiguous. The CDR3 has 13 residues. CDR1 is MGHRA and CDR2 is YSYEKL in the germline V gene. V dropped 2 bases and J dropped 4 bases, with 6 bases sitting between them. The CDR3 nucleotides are TGCGCCAGCAGCCAACCTATGTACAATGAGCAGTTCTTC. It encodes CASSQPMYNEQFF.

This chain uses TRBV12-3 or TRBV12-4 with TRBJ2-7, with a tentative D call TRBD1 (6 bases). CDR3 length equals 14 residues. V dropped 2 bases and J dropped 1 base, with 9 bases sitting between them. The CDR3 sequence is CASSLSQGSYEQYV. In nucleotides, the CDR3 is TGTGCCAGCAGTTTATCCCAGGGGTCCTACGAGCAGTACGTC.

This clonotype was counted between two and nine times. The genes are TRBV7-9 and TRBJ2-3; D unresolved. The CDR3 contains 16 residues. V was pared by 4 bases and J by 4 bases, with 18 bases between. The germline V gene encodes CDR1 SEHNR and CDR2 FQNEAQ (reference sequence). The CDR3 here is CASSSNPLSPADTQYF. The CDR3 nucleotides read TGTGCCAGCAGCTCTAACCCGTTGAGCCCAGCAGATACGCAGTATTTT.

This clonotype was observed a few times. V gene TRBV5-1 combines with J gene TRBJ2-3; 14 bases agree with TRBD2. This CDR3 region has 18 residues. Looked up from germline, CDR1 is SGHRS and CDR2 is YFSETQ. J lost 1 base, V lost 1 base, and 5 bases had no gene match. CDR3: CASSLIGLAGGRTDTQYF. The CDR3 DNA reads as TGCGCCAGCAGCTTGATTGGACTAGCGGGGGGCCGCACAGATACGCAGTATTTT.

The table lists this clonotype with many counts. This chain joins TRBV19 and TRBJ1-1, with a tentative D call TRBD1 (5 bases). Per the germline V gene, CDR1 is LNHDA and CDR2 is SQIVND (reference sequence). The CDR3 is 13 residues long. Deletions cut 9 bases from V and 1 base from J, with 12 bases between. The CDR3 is CASSIGTNTEAFF. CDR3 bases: TGTGCCAGCAGCATAGGGACGAACACTGAAGCTTTCTTT. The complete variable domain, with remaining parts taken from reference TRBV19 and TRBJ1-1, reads DGGITQSPKYLFRKEGQNVTLSCEQNLNHDAMYWYRQDPGQGLRLIYYSQIVNDFQKGDIAEGYSVSREKKESFPLTVTSAQKNPTAFYLCASSIGTNTEAFFGQGTRLTVV.

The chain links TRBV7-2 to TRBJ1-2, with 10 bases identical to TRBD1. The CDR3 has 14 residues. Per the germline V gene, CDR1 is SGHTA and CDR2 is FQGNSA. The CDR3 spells CASLGWDRGLGYTF. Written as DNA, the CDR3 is TGTGCGTCGTTGGGTTGGGACAGGGGATTAGGCTACACCTTC.

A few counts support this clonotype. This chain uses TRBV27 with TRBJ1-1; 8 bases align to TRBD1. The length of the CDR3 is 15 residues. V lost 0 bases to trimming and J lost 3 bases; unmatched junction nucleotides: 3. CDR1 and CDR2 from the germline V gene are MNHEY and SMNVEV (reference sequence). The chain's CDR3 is CASSLSAGGHTEAFF. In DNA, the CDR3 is TGTGCCAGCAGTTTATCAGCAGGGGGCCACACTGAAGCTTTCTTT.

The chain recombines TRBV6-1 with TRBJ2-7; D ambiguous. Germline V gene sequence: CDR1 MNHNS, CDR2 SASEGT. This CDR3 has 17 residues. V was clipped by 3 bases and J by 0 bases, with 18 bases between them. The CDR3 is CASSEELAYGSSYEQYV. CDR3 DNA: TGTGCCAGCAGTGAGGAACTCGCTTACGGCAGCTCCTACGAGCAGTACGTC.

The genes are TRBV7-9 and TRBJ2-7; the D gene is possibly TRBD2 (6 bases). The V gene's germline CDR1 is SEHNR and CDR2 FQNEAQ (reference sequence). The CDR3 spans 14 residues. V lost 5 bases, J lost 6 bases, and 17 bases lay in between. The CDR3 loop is CASSPPEGTREQYF. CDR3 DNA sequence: TGTGCCAGCAGCCCGCCGGAGGGAACTCGCGAGCAGTACTTC.

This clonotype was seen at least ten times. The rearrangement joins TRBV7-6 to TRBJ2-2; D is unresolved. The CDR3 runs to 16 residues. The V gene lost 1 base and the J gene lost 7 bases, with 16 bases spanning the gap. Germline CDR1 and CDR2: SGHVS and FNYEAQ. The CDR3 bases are TGTGCCAGCAGCTTAGATAACGCAGGCTTCTACGGGGAGCTGTTTTTT. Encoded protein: CASSLDNAGFYGELFF.

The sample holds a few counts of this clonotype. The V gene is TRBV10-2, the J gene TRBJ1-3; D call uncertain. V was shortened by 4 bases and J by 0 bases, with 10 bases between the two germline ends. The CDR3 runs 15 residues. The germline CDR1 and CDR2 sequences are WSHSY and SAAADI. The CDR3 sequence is CASSASDTSGNTIYF. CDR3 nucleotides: TGCGCCAGCAGTGCAAGCGACACCTCTGGAAACACCATATATTTT.

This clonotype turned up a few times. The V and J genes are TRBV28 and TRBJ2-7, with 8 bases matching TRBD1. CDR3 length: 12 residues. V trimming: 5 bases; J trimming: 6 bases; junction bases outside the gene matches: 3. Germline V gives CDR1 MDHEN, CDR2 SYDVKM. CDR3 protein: CASSPDRVEQYV. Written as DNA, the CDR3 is TGTGCCAGCAGTCCGGACAGGGTCGAGCAGTACGTC.

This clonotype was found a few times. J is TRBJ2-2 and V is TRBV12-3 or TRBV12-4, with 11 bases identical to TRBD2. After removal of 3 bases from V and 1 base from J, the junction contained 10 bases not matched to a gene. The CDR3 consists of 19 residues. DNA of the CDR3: TGTGCCAGCAGTTTCCGCCTTACTAGCGGGGGCCTGAACACCGGGGAGCTGTTTTTT. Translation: CASSFRLTSGGLNTGELFF.

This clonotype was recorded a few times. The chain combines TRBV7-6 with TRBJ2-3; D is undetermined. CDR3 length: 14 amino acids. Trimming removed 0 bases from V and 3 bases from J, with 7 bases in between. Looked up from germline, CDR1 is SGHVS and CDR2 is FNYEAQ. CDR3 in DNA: TGTGCCAGCAGCTTAGCGTTTGGGACAGATACGCAGTATTTT. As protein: CASSLAFGTDTQYF. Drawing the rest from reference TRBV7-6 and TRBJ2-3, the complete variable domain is GAGVSQSPRYKVTKRGQDVALRCDPISGHVSLYWYRQALGQGPEFLTYFNYEAQQDKSGLPNDRFSAERPEGSISTLTIQRTEQRDSAMYRCASSLAFGTDTQYFGPGTRLTVL.

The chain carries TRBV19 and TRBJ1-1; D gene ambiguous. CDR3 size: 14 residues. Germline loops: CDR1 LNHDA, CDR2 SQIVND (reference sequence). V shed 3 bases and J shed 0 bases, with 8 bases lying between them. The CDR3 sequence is CASSIKGLNTEAFF. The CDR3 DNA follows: TGTGCCAGTAGTATTAAGGGTTTGAACACTGAAGCTTTCTTT.

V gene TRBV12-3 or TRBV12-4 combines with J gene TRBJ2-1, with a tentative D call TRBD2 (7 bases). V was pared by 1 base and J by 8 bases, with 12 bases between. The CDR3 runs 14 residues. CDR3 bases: TGTGCCAGCAGTTTAGGGCGGGGGCTCGATGAGCAGTTCTTC. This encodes CASSLGRGLDEQFF.

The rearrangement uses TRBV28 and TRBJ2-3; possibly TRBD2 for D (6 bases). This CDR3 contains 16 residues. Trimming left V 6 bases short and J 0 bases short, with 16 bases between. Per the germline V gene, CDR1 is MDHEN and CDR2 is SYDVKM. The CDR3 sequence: CASSQGTSFSTDTQYF. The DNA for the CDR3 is TGTGCCAGCAGCCAAGGGACTTCGTTTAGCACAGATACGCAGTATTTT.

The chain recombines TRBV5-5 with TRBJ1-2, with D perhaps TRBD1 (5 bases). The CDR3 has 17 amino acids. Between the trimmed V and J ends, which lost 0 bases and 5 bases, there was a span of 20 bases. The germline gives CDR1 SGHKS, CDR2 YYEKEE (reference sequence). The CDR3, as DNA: TGTGCCAGCAGCTTGGGCGTGGGACTTTTCGTGGATTATGGCTACACCTTC. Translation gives CASSLGVGLFVDYGYTF.